The next 11 T cell receptor beta chains were all read from a single sample in a study of T-cell reconstitution after alpha-beta-depleted transplantation in children. The authors prepared the TCRbeta library with unique molecular identifiers. TCRdb reprocessed the PCR reads with MiXCR, giving one entry per CDR3 protein. Counted here are 450,000 to 550,000 distinct CDR3 sequences, over 10% occurring once; the ten biggest clones make up roughly 15%. The specimen comprised PBMCs, mostly from graft donor cells, sampled 180 days after TCRalphabeta/CD19-depleted stem cell transplant. Source of these receptors: a female patient aged 2 to 10 who had a stem cell transplant for aplastic anemia, so the T cells may come from the graft donor.

In its sample, this clonotype was seen many times. The chain links TRBV9 to TRBJ2-4, with D maybe TRBD2 (6 bases). CDR1 is SGDLS, CDR2 YYNGEE, per germline. The CDR3 spans 16 residues. V was pared by 4 bases and J by 0 bases, with 14 bases between. The DNA for the CDR3 is TGTGCCAGCAGCCCGGGGGTCCCCTTAGCCAAAAACATTCAGTACTTC. Amino acid sequence: CASSPGVPLAKNIQYF.

J is TRBJ2-2 and V is TRBV9; 9 bases line up with TRBD2. This CDR3 spans 15 amino acids. The trim removed 0 bases at V and 6 bases at J, leaving 3 bases unmatched. Germline CDR1 and CDR2: SGDLS and YYNGEE. CDR3 sequence (DNA): TGTGCCAGCAGCGTAGCGGGCGGGAGGGCCGGGGAGCTGTTTTTT. The encoded protein is CASSVAGGRAGELFF.

The CDR3 reads CASSESKWGGETQYF. CDR3 DNA sequence: TGCGCCAGCAGTGAGTCGAAATGGGGTGGGGAGACCCAGTACTTC. The chain recombines TRBV10-2 with TRBJ2-5; D gene unclear. From germline, CDR1 is WSHSY and CDR2 SAAADI. V was cut by 0 bases and J by 5 bases, with 13 bases left in between. This CDR3 comprises 15 residues.

At least ten counts were recorded for this clonotype. The chain is built from TRBV20-1 and TRBJ2-1; TRBD1 or TRBD2 may be the D gene (5 bases each). Germline V gene lookup returns CDR1 DFQATT and CDR2 SNEGSKA (reference sequence). Trimming stripped 6 bases from V and 12 bases from J, with 15 bases between. The CDR3 length is 11 residues. As DNA, the CDR3 is TGCAGTGCAGCCGGGACCCCCAGGCAGTTCTTC. Translating gives CSAAGTPRQFF.

This clonotype has more than one count but fewer than ten. This chain uses TRBV6-1 with TRBJ1-1; 7 nucleotides agree with TRBD1. This CDR3 has 16 residues. V trimming: 5 bases; J trimming: 3 bases; junction bases outside the gene matches: 12. Germline loops: CDR1 MNHNS, CDR2 SASEGT. The CDR3 coding sequence is TGTGCCAGCAGTCGTCATCCCGACAGGGAACACACTGAAGCTTTCTTT. Amino acids: CASSRHPDREHTEAFF.

The gene calls are TRBV5-6 and TRBJ1-1; D remains unclear. This CDR3 contains 16 residues. Germline CDR1 reads SGHDT; CDR2 reads YYEEEE. The V and J ends lost 1 base and 0 bases respectively, with 13 bases between them. CDR3 DNA sequence: TGTGCCAGCAGCTTGACCCCCACTGGGATGAACACTGAAGCTTTCTTT. As protein: CASSLTPTGMNTEAFF.

This clonotype was recorded at least ten times. This chain uses TRBV9 with TRBJ2-1; a possible D gene is TRBD2 (5 bases). Germline V gives CDR1 SGDLS, CDR2 YYNGEE. This CDR3 region has 13 residues. Trimming removed 3 bases at V and 8 bases at J, with 12 bases between. In DNA form, the CDR3 reads TGTGCCAGCAGCGGGACTTTAAATGATGAGCAGTTCTTC. Residues: CASSGTLNDEQFF.

This clonotype has more than one count but fewer than ten. The CDR3 is CSVGRRQEQYV. CDR3 DNA sequence: TGCAGCGTTGGTAGGCGGCAAGAGCAGTACGTC. The chain links TRBV29-1 to TRBJ2-7; D is unresolved. Germline values: CDR1 SQVTM, CDR2 ANQGSEA. CDR3 length equals 11 residues. The ends were cut back, 4 bases at V and 7 bases at J, with 11 bases in the middle.

V gene TRBV20-1 combines with J gene TRBJ2-4, with 7 bases identical to TRBD2. With V trimmed by 0 bases and J by 16 bases, 6 bases remained unmatched. Germline CDR1 is DFQATT and CDR2 is SNEGSKA (reference sequence). CDR3 length: 11 amino acids. In DNA, the CDR3 is TGCAGTGCTAGAGATCCGGGACTACGCTACTTC. Protein sequence: CSARDPGLRYF.

This chain connects TRBV5-1 to TRBJ1-4; D remains ambiguous. The germline CDR1 and CDR2 sequences are SGHRS and YFSETQ. The CDR3 extends over 16 amino acids. V was shortened by 3 bases and J by 5 bases, with 17 bases between the two germline ends. The CDR3 DNA sequence: TGCGCCAGCAGCTACCTGCCCCGAAGCAAAAATGAAAAACTGTTTTTT. Amino acid sequence: CASSYLPRSKNEKLFF.

The chain joins TRBV19 to TRBJ1-5; TRBD1 agrees at 11 bases. The V and J ends lost 5 bases and 6 bases, in that order; junction bases with no gene match: 6. The CDR3 sequence is 15 residues long. The germline V gene has CDR1 LNHDA and CDR2 SQIVND (reference sequence). As DNA, the CDR3 is TGTGCCAGTAGTTCTCTGGGGACAGGGGGTCAGCCCCAGCATTTT. Amino acids: CASSSLGTGGQPQHF.